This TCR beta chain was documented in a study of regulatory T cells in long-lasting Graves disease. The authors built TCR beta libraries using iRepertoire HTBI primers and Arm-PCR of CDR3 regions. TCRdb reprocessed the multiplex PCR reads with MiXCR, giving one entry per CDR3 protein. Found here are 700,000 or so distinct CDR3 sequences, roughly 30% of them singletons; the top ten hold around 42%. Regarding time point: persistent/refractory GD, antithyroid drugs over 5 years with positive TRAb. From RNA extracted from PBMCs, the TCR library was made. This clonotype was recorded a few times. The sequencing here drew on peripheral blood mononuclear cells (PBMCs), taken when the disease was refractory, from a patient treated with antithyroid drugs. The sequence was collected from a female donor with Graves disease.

CDR3 residues: CASSLVRHLEAFF. CDR3 sequence (DNA): TGTGCCAGCAGCTTAGTTAGGCACCTTGAAGCTTTCTTT. The V call is TRBV7-2, the J call TRBJ1-1; no clear D. The V gene lost 1 base and the J gene lost 7 bases, with 10 bases spanning the gap. This CDR3 comprises 13 residues. Germline CDR1 SGHTA, CDR2 FQGNSA. Using reference TRBV7-2 and TRBJ1-1 for the parts outside the CDR3, the full variable domain is GAGVSQSPSNKVTEKGKDVELRCDPISGHTALYWYRQSLGQGLEFLIYFQGNSAPDKSGLPSDRFSAERTGGSVSTLTIQRTQQEDSAVYLCASSLVRHLEAFFGQGTRLTVV.